What follows describes a single T cell receptor beta chain. As yet, its antigen is unknown. Germline CDR1 is SGHRS and CDR2 is YFSETQ. V was shortened by 3 bases and J by 0 bases, with 11 bases between the two germline ends. The CDR3 covers 15 residues. The data were taken from a study of shared clonotypes between healthy human individuals. Overall study findings and caveats: The four-donor shared clonotypes exceeded non-shared clonotypes in generation probability, with non-shared ones scoring lower.

Only in-frame clones appear in the TCRdb table, and some are missing; sequencing was by immunoSEQ multiplex PCR. The sample comprises over a million clones, approximately 96% of which are singletons, and roughly 1.2% rests with the top ten. The chain combines TRBV5-1 with TRBJ2-3; maybe TRBD1 (6 bases). Input material: naive CD4+ T cells sorted from blood. Indicated subset: CD45RA+ positively selected. This TCR was recovered from a man younger than 45 in good health. The CDR3 reads CASSSRQASTDTQYF. The CDR3 nucleotides read TGCGCCAGCAGCTCTAGACAGGCTAGCACAGATACGCAGTATTTT.